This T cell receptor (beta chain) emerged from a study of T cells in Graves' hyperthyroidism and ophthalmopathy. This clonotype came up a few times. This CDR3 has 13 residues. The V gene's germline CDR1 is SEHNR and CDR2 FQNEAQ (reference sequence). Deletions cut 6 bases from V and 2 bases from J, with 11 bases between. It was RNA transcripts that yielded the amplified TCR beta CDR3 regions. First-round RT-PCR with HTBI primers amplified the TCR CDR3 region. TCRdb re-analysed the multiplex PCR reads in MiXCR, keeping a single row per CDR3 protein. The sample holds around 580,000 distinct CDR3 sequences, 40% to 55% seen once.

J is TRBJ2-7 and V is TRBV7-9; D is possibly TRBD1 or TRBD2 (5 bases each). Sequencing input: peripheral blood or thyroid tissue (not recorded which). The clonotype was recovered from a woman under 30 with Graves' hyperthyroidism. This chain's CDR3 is CASSWDQTYEQYF. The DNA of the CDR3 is TGTGCCAGCAGTTGGGACCAAACCTACGAGCAGTACTTC.